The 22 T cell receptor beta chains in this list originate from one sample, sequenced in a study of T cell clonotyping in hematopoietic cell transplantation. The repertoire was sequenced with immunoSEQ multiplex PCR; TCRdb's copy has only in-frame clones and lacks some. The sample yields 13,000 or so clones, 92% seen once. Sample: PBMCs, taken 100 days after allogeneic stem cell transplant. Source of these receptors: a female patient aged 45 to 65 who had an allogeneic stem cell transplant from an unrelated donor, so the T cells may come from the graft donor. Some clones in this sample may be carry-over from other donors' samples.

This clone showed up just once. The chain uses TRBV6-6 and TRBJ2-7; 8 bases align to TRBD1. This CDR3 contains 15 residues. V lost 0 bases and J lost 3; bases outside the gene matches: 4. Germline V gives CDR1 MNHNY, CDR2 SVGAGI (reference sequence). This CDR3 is CASSYSGTGGYEQYF. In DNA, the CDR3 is TGTGCCAGCAGTTACTCAGGTACAGGGGGCTACGAGCAGTACTTC.

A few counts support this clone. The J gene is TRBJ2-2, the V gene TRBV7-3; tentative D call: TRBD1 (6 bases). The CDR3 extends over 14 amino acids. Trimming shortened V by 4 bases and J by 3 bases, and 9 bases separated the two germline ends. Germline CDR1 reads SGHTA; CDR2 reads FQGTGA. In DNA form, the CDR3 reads TGTGCCAGCAGCTCAGGACAGCACACCGGGGAGCTGTTTTTT. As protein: CASSSGQHTGELFF.

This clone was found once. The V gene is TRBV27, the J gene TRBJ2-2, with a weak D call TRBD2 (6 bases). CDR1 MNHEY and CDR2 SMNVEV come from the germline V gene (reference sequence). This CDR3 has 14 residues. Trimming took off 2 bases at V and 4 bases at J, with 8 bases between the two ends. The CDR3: CASSLGRGTGELFF. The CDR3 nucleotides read TGTGCCAGCAGTTTAGGGCGGGGCACCGGGGAGCTGTTTTTT.

CDR3 protein: CASRPQGLSSGYTF. CDR3 in DNA: TGTGCCAGCAGGCCTCAGGGTTTGAGTAGTGGCTACACCTTC. The chain joins TRBV28 to TRBJ1-2, with D perhaps TRBD1 (5 bases). Trimming removed 6 bases from V and 7 bases from J, with 18 bases in between. The CDR3 consists of 14 residues. CDR1 is MDHEN and CDR2 is SYDVKM in the germline V gene.

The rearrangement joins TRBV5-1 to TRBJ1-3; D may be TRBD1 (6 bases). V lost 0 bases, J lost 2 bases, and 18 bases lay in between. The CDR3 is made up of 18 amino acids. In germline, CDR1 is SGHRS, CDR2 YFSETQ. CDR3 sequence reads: CASSLGAGVLLTGNTIYF. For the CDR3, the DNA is TGCGCCAGCAGCTTGGGAGCAGGGGTGCTGTTAACTGGAAACACCATATATTTT.

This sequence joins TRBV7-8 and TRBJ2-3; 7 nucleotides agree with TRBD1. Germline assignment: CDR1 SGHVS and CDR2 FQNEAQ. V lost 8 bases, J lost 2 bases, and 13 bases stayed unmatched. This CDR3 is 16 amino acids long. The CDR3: CASCWGEGQTTDTQYF. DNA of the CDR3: TGTGCCAGCTGTTGGGGTGAGGGACAGACCACAGATACGCAGTATTTT.

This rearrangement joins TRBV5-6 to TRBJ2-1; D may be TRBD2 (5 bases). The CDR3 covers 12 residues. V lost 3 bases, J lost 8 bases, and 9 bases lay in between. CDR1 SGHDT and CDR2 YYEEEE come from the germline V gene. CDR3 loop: CASSSAVDEQFF. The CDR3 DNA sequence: TGTGCCAGCAGCTCAGCGGTGGATGAGCAGTTCTTC.

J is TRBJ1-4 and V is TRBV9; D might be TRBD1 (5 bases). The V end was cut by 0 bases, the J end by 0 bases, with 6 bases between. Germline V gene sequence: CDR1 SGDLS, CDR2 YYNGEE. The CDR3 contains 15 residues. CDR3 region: CASSVGRATNEKLFF. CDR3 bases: TGTGCCAGCAGCGTAGGCAGGGCAACTAATGAAAAACTGTTTTTT.

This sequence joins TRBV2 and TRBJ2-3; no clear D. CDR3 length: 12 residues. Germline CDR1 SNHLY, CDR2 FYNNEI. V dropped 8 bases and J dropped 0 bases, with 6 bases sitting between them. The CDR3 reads CASRSSTDTQYF. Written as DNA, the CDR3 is TGTGCCAGCCGTTCGAGCACAGATACGCAGTATTTT.

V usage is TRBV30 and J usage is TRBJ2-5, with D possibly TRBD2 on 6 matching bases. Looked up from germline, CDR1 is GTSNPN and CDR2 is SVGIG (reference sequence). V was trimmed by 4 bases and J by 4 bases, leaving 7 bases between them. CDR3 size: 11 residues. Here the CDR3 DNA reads TGTGCCTGGACTAGCGTAGAGACCCAGTACTTC. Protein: CAWTSVETQYF.

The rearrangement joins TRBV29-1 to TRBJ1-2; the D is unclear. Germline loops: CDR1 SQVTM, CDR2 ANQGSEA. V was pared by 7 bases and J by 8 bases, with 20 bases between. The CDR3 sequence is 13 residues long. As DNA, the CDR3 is TGCAGCGCATCAAGGTCGGGGAACATGGGCTACACCTTC. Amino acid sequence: CSASRSGNMGYTF.

CDR3 in DNA: TGTGCCAGCAGCGTGGGTACAGCGGGACTGGGAAATGAGCAGTTCTTC. Its protein product is CASSVGTAGLGNEQFF. V gene TRBV9 combines with J gene TRBJ2-1; the match to TRBD2 covers 7 bases. This CDR3 contains 16 residues. J lost 7 bases, V lost 2 bases, and 12 bases had no gene match. Germline CDR1 reads SGDLS; CDR2 reads YYNGEE.

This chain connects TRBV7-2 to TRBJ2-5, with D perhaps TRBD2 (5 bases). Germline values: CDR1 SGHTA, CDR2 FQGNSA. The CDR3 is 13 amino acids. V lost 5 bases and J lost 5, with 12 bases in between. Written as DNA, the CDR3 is TGTGCCAGCAGCCCTGGACTCACCGAGACCCAGTACTTC. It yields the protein CASSPGLTETQYF.

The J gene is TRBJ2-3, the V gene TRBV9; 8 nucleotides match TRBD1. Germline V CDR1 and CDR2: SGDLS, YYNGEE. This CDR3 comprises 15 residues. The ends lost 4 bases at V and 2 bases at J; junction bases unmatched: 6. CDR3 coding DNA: TGTGCCAGCAGCTTAGGGACAGGTTTCACAGATACGCAGTATTTT. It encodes CASSLGTGFTDTQYF.

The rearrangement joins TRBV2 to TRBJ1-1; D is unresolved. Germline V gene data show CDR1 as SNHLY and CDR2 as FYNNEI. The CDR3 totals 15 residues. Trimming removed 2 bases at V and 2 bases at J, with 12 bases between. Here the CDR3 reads CASSEIDKVNTEAFF. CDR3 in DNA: TGTGCCAGCAGTGAAATTGATAAGGTCAACACTGAAGCTTTCTTT.

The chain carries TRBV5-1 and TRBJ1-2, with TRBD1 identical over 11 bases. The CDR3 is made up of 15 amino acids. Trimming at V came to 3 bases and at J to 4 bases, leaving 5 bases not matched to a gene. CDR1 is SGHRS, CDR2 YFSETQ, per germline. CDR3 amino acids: CASSYSGTGGYGYTF. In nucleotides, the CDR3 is TGCGCCAGCAGCTACTCCGGGACAGGGGGCTATGGCTACACCTTC. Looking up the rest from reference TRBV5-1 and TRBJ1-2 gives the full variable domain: KAGVTQTPRYLIKTRGQQVTLSCSPISGHRSVSWYQQTPGQGLQFLFEYFSETQRNKGNFPGRFSGRQFSNSRSEMNVSTLELGDSALYLCASSYSGTGGYGYTFGSGTRLTVV.

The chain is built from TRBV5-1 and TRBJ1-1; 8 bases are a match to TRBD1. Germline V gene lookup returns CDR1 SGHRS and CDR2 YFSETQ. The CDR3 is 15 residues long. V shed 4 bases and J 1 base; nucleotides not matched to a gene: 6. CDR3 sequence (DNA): TGCGCCAGCAGCCGTGGACAGGGAGGGAACACTGAAGCTTTCTTT. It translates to CASSRGQGGNTEAFF.

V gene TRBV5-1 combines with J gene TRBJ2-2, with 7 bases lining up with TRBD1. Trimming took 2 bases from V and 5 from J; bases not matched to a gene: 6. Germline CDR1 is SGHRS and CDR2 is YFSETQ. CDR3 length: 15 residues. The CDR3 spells CASSLRQGRTGELFF. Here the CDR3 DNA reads TGCGCCAGCAGCTTACGACAGGGTCGGACCGGGGAGCTGTTTTTT.

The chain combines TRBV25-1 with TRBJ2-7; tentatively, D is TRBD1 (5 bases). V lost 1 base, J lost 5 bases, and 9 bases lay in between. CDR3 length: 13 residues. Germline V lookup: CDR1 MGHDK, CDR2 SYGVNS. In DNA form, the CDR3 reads TGTGCCAGCAGTGAATGGCAGGGCCACGAGCAGTACTTC. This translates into CASSEWQGHEQYF.

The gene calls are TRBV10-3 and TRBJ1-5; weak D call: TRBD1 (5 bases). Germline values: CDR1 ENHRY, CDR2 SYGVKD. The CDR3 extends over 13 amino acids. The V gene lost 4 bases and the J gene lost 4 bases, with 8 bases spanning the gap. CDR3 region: CAISGQRNQPQHF. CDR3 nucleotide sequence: TGTGCCATCAGTGGACAGCGGAATCAGCCCCAGCATTTT.

Written as DNA, the CDR3 is TGTGCCAGCAGATCAGGGGGCTCGAATCAGCCCCAGCATTTT. This sequence encodes CASRSGGSNQPQHF. The chain links TRBV27 to TRBJ1-5; TRBD1 agrees at 8 bases. V dropped 6 bases and J dropped 4; count of bases not matched to a gene: 5. CDR1 is MNHEY, CDR2 SMNVEV, per germline (reference sequence). The CDR3 sequence is 14 residues long.

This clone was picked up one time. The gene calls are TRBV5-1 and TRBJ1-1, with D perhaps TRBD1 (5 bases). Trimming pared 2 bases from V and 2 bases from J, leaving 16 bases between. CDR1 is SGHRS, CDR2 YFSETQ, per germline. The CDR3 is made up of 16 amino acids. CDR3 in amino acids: CASSFHYDSANTEAFF. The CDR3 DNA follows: TGCGCCAGCAGCTTCCATTATGACAGCGCTAACACTGAAGCTTTCTTT.